This TCR beta chain was retrieved from a study of cytomegalovirus exposure and HLA in healthy donors. A remark on this clone: Its antigen is as yet unknown.

Study-level points and caveats: Rarity characterized most TCR sequences, yet some public TCRs appeared in many donors. In most subjects, TCR beta sequences reportedly gave accurate predictions of HLA-A and HLA-B alleles.

PCR was performed using 60 Vbeta and 13 Jbeta primers. The protocol was immunoSEQ multiplex PCR, while the TCRdb copy is restricted to in-frame clones and leaves out a portion. The sample lists approximately 120,000 clones, about three quarters seen once, with 3.4% in the top ten. The CDR3 has 19 amino acids. The ends lost 3 bases at V and 5 bases at J; junction bases unmatched: 13. Germline V lookup: CDR1 KGHSH, CDR2 LQKENI. The chain couples TRBV18 to TRBJ2-6, with 10 bases aligning to TRBD1. Sequenced: PBMCs. The TCR was taken from a man between 25 and 39 years old in good health and CMV-seronegative. Here the CDR3 DNA reads TGTGCCAGCTCACCCTTAAGGGACAGGGGCTGGTCTAGGGCCAACGTCCTGACTTTC. Translating gives CASSPLRDRGWSRANVLTF.